Listed here are 20 T cell receptor beta chains from one sample, sequenced in a study of blood T cells in healthy people across ages. Primers used in a second PCR of about 7 to 12 cycles were a sample-barcoded 5' primer and a J-beta primer mix. TCRdb ran MiXCR on the 5' RACE reads and lists one entry per CDR3 protein. The sample shows roughly 1.5 million distinct CDR3 sequences, approximately 42% of them seen only once. The sequenced material came from blood. The source is a young woman in good health.

The rearrangement uses TRBV5-8 and TRBJ2-7, with 9 bases lining up with TRBD1. Germline V gene sequence: CDR1 SGHTS, CDR2 YDEGEE. J lost 5 bases, V lost 3 bases, and 6 bases had no gene match. The CDR3 loop spans 14 amino acids. CDR3 sequence: CASSSGTGYDEQYF. DNA of the CDR3: TGTGCCAGCAGCTCCGGGACAGGGTATGACGAGCAGTACTTC. Complete variable domain (other parts from reference TRBV5-8 and TRBJ2-7): EAGVTQSPTHLIKTRGQQATLRCSPISGHTSVYWYQQALGLGLQFLLWYDEGEERNRGNFPPRFSGRQFPNYSSELNVNALELEDSALYLCASSSGTGYDEQYFGPGTRLTVT.

J is TRBJ2-1 and V is TRBV10-3; TRBD2 aligns across 9 bases. V shed 8 bases and J 4 bases; nucleotides not matched to a gene: 21. CDR1 and CDR2 from the germline V gene are ENHRY and SYGVKD. The CDR3 loop spans 19 amino acids. CDR3 in DNA: TGTGCCATCGGGGGAGCTAGCGGGATGTATGGCCGAACGTACAATGAGCAGTTCTTC. Encoded protein: CAIGGASGMYGRTYNEQFF.

The gene calls are TRBV29-1 and TRBJ1-1, with 8 positions matching TRBD1. The V segment lost 4 bases and the J segment 0 bases; nucleotides outside the gene matches: 4. Germline-derived CDR1 and CDR2 are SQVTM and ANQGSEA. The CDR3 length is 14 residues. CDR3 loop: CSVAPDRVNTEAFF. In DNA, the CDR3 is TGCAGCGTTGCCCCGGACAGGGTGAACACTGAAGCTTTCTTT.

This clonotype has just a few counts. The rearrangement uses TRBV4-1 and TRBJ2-7, with a possible D match to TRBD1 (6 bases). Trimming pared 1 base from V and 6 bases from J, leaving 13 bases between. Germline values: CDR1 MGHRA, CDR2 YSYEKL. This CDR3 spans 14 amino acids. The CDR3 sequence: CASSQVGQRREQYF. The CDR3 nucleotides read TGCGCCAGCAGCCAAGTCGGACAGCGGCGCGAGCAGTACTTC.

CDR3 amino acids: CASSGYVGSNQPQHF. The CDR3 coding sequence is TGTGCCAGCAGTGGCTATGTAGGGAGTAATCAGCCCCAGCATTTT. The chain links TRBV6-2 or TRBV6-3 to TRBJ1-5; D ambiguous. V was shortened by 5 bases and J by 4 bases, with 15 bases between the two germline ends. There are 15 residues in the CDR3. Looked up from germline, CDR1 is MNHEY and CDR2 is SVGEGT.

The gene calls are TRBV24-1 and TRBJ1-1; a weak D match, TRBD1 (5 bases). Trimming cost V 1 base and J 2 bases, with 25 bases left between them. Germline V gene sequence: CDR1 KGHDR, CDR2 SFDVKD. The CDR3 consists of 20 residues. The CDR3 DNA follows: TGTGCCACCAGTGATTTAATCGGTGGATTCGGGGCTTCAGACAACACTGAAGCTTTCTTT. This encodes CATSDLIGGFGASDNTEAFF.

The rearrangement joins TRBV5-1 to TRBJ2-2; tentative D call: TRBD1 (6 bases). CDR3 length equals 15 residues. Looked up from germline, CDR1 is SGHRS and CDR2 is YFSETQ. V lost 6 bases and J lost 4, with 16 bases in between. The CDR3 DNA is TGCGCCAGCACCTCGGACAGAATTATCACCGGGGAGCTGTTTTTT. It specifies CASTSDRIITGELFF.

This sequence joins TRBV20-1 and TRBJ2-3; 9 nucleotides align to TRBD2. The germline V gene has CDR1 DFQATT and CDR2 SNEGSKA (reference sequence). The CDR3 sequence is 15 residues long. J was trimmed by 5 bases and V by 6 bases; bases with no gene match: 12. CDR3 residues: CSAGPEREVIDTQYF. In DNA form, the CDR3 reads TGCAGTGCGGGTCCGGAGCGGGAGGTTATAGATACGCAGTATTTT.

In DNA form, the CDR3 reads TGTGCCAGCACAGCGGGAGGGCCGACGGACGAGCAGTACTTC. Translated, it gives CASTAGGPTDEQYF. The V call is TRBV25-1, the J call TRBJ2-5, with 10 positions matching TRBD2. The assigned J gene may be wrong: the sequence end matches TRBJ2-7 better. The germline V gene encodes CDR1 MGHDK and CDR2 SYGVNS. This CDR3 contains 14 residues.

The J gene is TRBJ2-7, the V gene TRBV6-5; 7 nucleotides align to TRBD1. Germline CDR1 reads MNHEY; CDR2 reads SVGAGI. The CDR3 runs 16 residues. The ends lost 0 bases at V and 1 base at J; junction bases unmatched: 6. CDR3 sequence: CASSYSWTGSSYEQYF. The CDR3 DNA follows: TGTGCCAGCAGTTACTCGTGGACAGGATCTTCCTACGAGCAGTACTTC.

This clonotype appeared a few times. The V and J genes are TRBV7-2 and TRBJ2-4; no firm D call. The J call is doubtful: the DNA matches TRBJ2-5 better. The CDR3 totals 15 residues. In germline, CDR1 is SGHTA, CDR2 FQGNSA. DNA for the CDR3: TGTGCCAGCAGCTTAGTTAGGCAAGGGAAAGAGACCCAGTACTTC. It encodes CASSLVRQGKETQYF.

This clonotype was observed a handful of times. This chain links TRBV18 with TRBJ2-1; no definite D call. CDR3 length equals 13 residues. Germline V lookup: CDR1 KGHSH, CDR2 LQKENI. V lost 4 bases, J lost 2 bases, and 6 bases lay in between. CDR3 DNA: TGTGCCAGCTCACACGAGGCCTACAATGAGCAGTTCTTC. Translated, it gives CASSHEAYNEQFF.

This chain uses TRBV3-1 with TRBJ2-4; D unresolved. Trimming cost V 5 bases and J 0 bases, with 8 bases left between them. The CDR3 runs 14 residues. The germline V gene encodes CDR1 LGHDT and CDR2 YNNKEL (reference sequence). CDR3 bases: TGTGCCAGCAGCACAATCCTAGCCAAAAACATTCAGTACTTC. The encoded protein is CASSTILAKNIQYF. Filled out from reference TRBV3-1 and TRBJ2-4, the complete variable domain reads DTAVSQTPKYLVTQMGNDKSIKCEQNLGHDTMYWYKQDSKKFLKIMFSYNNKELIINETVPNRFSPKSPDKAHLNLHINSLELGDSAVYFCASSTILAKNIQYFGAGTRLSVL.

A note on this clonotype: A clone one base away is much larger, so this may be a read error. The chain recombines TRBV9 with TRBJ2-1; D call uncertain. The J call may not be correct, given that the DNA end is closer to TRBJ2-7. The CDR3 is made up of 14 amino acids. CDR1 and CDR2 from the germline V gene are SGDLS and YYNGEE. The CDR3 protein is CASSVVGLSNEQYF. In DNA form, the CDR3 reads TGTGCCAGCAGCGTAGTAGGTCTATCCAATGAGCAGTACTTC.

This clonotype was counted between two and nine times. The chain combines TRBV14 with TRBJ1-2; D uncertain. The V end was cut by 4 bases, the J end by 0 bases, with 12 bases between. The CDR3 runs 15 residues. Per germline, CDR1 SGHDN and CDR2 FVKESK. In DNA form, the CDR3 reads TGTGCCAGCAGCCTCTCCCCCCGGTCTAACTATGGCTACACCTTC. It specifies CASSLSPRSNYGYTF.

This clonotype was detected only a few times. The J gene is TRBJ2-4, the V gene TRBV24-1; tentatively, D is TRBD1 or TRBD2 (5 bases each). The J call may be in error: the DNA end matches TRBJ2-5 better. Per germline, CDR1 KGHDR and CDR2 SFDVKD. The CDR3 sequence is 16 residues long. CDR3 protein: CATSDSASGHQETQYF. The DNA for the CDR3 is TGTGCCACCAGTGATTCCGCTTCGGGGCACCAAGAGACCCAGTACTTC.

This clonotype occurred once. V usage is TRBV29-1 and J usage is TRBJ1-1, with D possibly TRBD1 on 5 matching bases. Trimming cost V 6 bases and J 4 bases, with 12 bases left between them. Germline V gene lookup returns CDR1 SQVTM and CDR2 ANQGSEA. The CDR3 sequence is 12 residues long. The CDR3 protein is CSVTRVGTEAFF. The CDR3 DNA follows: TGCAGCGTCACCAGGGTTGGCACTGAAGCTTTCTTT.

This clonotype showed up just a few times. The chain couples TRBV11-2 to TRBJ1-6; weak D call: TRBD1 (6 bases). Germline CDR1 reads SGHAT; CDR2 reads FQNNGV. The CDR3 sequence is 14 residues long. The germline V and J ends were trimmed by 5 bases and 16 bases, with 21 bases remaining between them. The CDR3 spells CASSPDRTFLALHF. In DNA form, the CDR3 reads TGTGCCAGCAGCCCCGACAGGACCTTCCTAGCTCTCCACTTT.

This clonotype was observed a handful of times. This CDR3 is CASSFFLAGESSYEQYF. The CDR3 DNA is TGTGCCAGCAGCTTTTTTCTAGCGGGTGAGAGCTCCTACGAGCAGTACTTC. The rearrangement uses TRBV13 and TRBJ2-7; TRBD2 matches 8 bases. V was pared by 3 bases and J by 0 bases, with 10 bases of the junction left unmatched. The CDR3 has 17 amino acids. Germline assignment: CDR1 PRHDT and CDR2 FYEKMQ (reference sequence).

This chain links TRBV12-3 or TRBV12-4 with TRBJ2-7; 9 positions match TRBD2. V dropped 10 bases and J dropped 6; count of bases not matched to a gene: 7. The CDR3 sequence is 12 residues long. The CDR3 protein is CATRLAESEQYF. CDR3 nucleotides: TGTGCCACACGACTAGCGGAAAGCGAGCAGTACTTC.